This record covers a single T cell receptor beta chain. Gene labels here are mouse ones. The read comes to an end 1 residue before the CDR3 does, leaving the germline J gene to fill in the end. This specimen belongs to a study of tissue T cells after allogeneic stem cell transplantation. Sequencing was performed with immunoSEQ multiplex PCR; in TCRdb, only in-frame clones are kept and a portion is missing. The sample carries 8,800 or so clones, roughly half recorded once. Germline values: CDR1 KGHTA, CDR2 FQNQQP. The CDR3 length is 11 residues. As for time point: mouse harvest day 7 after allogeneic transplant. Each mouse received 10^7 T-cell-depleted marrow cells plus 10^6 splenic CD5+ T cells by tail vein. Tissues came from B6→BALB/c major-mismatch GVHD mice at day 7 or 14.

Source material: gut tissue. The source of this sequence is a female BALB/c mouse given C57BL/6 T cells with graft-versus-host disease after an allogeneic hematopoietic cell transplant. The chain joins TRBV23 to TRBJ1-1. The sequenced part of the CDR3 DNA is TGCTCCAGCAGTAAGCAAACAGAAGTCTTC. This codes for CSSSKQTEVF. The whole CDR3 reads CSSSKQTEVFF.